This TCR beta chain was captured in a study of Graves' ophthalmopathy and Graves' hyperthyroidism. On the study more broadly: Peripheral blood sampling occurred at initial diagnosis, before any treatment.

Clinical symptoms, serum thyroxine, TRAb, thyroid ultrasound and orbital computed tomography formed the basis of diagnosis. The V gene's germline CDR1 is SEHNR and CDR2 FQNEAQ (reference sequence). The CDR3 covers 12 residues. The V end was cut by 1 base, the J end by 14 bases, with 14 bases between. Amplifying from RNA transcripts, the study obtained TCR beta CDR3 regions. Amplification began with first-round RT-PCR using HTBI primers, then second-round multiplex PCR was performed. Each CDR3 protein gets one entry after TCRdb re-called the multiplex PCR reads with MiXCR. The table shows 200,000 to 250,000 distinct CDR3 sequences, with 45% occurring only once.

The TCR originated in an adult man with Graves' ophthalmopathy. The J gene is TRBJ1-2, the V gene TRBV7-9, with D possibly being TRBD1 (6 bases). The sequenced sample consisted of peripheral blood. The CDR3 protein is CASSLGTADRTF. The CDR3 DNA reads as TGTGCCAGCAGCTTAGGGACAGCCGATCGAACCTTC.